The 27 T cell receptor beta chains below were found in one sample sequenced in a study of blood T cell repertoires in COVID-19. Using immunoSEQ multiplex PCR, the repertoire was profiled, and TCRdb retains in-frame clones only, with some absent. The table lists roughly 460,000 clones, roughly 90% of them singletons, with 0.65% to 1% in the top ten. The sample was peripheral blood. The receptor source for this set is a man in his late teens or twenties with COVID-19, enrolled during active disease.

The CDR3 coding sequence is TGTGCCAGCAGCGGGGGGGGATTCTATGGCTACACCTTC. Protein product: CASSGGGFYGYTF. The V gene is TRBV11-3, the J gene TRBJ1-2; TRBD1 is a possible D gene (5 bases). Germline V CDR1 and CDR2: SGHNT, YENEEA. The CDR3 consists of 13 residues. Between the trimmed V and J ends, which lost 5 bases and 4 bases, there was a span of 11 bases.

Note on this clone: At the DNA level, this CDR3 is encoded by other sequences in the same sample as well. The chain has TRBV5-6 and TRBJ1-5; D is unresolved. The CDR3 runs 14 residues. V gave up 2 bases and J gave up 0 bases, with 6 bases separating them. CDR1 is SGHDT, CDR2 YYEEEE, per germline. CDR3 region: CASSLSYSNQPQHF. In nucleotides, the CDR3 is TGTGCCAGCAGCTTATCGTATAGCAATCAGCCCCAGCATTTT.

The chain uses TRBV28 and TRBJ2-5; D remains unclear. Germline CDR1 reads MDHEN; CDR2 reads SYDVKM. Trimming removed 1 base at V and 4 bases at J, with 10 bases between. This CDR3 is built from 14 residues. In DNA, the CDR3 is TGTGCCAGCAGTTTATCGCCAGTTGGAGAGACCCAGTACTTC. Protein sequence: CASSLSPVGETQYF.

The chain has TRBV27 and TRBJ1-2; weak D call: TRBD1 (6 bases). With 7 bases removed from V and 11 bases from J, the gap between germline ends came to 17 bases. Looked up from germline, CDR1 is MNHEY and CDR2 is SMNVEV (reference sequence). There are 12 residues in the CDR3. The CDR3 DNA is TGTGCCAGCACCCCGGGAGGGGGGAGGTACACCTTC. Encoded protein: CASTPGGGRYTF.

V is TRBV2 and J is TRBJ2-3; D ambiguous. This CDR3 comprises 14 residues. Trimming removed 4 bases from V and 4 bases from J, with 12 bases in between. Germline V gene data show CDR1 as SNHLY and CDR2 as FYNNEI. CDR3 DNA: TGTGCCAGCAGTGCCATGACAACCGCAGATACGCAGTATTTT. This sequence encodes CASSAMTTADTQYF.

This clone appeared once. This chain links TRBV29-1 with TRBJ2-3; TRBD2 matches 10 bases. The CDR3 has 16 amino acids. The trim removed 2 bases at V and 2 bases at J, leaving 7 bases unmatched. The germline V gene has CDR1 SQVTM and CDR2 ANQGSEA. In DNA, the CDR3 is TGCAGCGTTGAATGGCTAGCGGGGGCTTTCACAGATACGCAGTATTTT. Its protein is CSVEWLAGAFTDTQYF.

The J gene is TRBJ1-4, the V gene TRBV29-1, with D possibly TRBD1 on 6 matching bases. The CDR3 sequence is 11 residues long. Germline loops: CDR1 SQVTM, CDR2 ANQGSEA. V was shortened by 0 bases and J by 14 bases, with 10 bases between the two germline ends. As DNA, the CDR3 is TGCAGCGTTGAAGATAGGGGGAATCTGTTTTTT. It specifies CSVEDRGNLFF.

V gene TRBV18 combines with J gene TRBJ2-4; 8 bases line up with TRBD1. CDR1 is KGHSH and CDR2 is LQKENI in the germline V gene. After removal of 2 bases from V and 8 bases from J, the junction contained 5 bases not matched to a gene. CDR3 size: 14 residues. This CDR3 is CASSPDRGQHIQYF. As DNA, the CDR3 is TGTGCCAGCTCACCAGACAGGGGCCAGCACATTCAGTACTTC.

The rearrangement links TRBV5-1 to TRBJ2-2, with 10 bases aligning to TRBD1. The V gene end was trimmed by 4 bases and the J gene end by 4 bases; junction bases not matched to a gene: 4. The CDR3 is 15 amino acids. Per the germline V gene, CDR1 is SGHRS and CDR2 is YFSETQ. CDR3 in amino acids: CASSPGTGATGELFF. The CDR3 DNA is TGCGCCAGCAGCCCCGGGACAGGGGCCACCGGGGAGCTGTTTTTT.

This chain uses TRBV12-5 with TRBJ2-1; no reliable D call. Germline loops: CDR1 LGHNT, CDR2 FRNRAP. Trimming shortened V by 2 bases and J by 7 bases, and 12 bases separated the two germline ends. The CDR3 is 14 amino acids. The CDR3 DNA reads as TGTGCTAGTGGTTTGTCCCCGTTGGAGAATGAGCAGTTCTTC. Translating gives CASGLSPLENEQFF.

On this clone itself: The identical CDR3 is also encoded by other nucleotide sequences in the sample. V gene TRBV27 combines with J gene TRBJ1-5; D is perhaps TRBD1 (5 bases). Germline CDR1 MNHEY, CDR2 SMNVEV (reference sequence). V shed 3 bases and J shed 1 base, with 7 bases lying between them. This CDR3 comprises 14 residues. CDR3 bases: TGTGCCAGCAGTTTGGCAGGGAGCAATCAGCCCCAGCATTTT. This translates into CASSLAGSNQPQHF.

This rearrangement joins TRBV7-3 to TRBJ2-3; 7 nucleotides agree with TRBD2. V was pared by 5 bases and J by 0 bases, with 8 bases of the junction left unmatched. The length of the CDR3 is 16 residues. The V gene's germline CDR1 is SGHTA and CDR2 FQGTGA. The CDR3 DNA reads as TGTGCCAGCAGCCAAGGAGCGGGGCTCAGCACAGATACGCAGTATTTT. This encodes CASSQGAGLSTDTQYF.

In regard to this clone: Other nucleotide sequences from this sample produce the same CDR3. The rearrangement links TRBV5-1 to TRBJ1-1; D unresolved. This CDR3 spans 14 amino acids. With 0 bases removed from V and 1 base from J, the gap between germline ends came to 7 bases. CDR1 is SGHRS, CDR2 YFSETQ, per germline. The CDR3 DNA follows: TGCGCCAGCAGCTTGGGGGCGGGGAACACTGAAGCTTTCTTT. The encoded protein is CASSLGAGNTEAFF.

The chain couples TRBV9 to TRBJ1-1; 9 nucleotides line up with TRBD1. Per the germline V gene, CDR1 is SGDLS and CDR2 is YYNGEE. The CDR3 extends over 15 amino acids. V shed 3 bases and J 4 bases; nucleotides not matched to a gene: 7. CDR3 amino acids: CASSARQGDFTEAFF. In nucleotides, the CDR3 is TGTGCCAGCAGCGCCCGACAGGGGGACTTCACTGAAGCTTTCTTT.

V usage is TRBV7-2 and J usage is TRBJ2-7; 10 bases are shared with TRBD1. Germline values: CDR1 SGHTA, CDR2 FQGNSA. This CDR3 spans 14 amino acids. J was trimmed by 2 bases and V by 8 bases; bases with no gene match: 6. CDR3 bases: TGTGCCAGCCGCATAGGGACAGGGGCCTACGAGCAGTACTTC. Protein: CASRIGTGAYEQYF.

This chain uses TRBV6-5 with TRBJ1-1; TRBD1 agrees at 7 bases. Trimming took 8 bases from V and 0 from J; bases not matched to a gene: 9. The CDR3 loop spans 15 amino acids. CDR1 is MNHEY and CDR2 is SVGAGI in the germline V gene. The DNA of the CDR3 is TGTGCCAGCGGACGGGCAGGGGGAGTGAACACTGAAGCTTTCTTT. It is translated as CASGRAGGVNTEAFF.

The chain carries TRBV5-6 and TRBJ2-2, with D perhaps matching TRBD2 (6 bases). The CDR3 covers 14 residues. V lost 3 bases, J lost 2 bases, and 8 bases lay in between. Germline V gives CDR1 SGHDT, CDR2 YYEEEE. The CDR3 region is CASSWGLNTGELFF. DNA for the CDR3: TGTGCCAGCAGCTGGGGACTTAACACCGGGGAGCTGTTTTTT. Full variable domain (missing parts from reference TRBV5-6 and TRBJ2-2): DAGVTQSPTHLIKTRGQQVTLRCSPKSGHDTVSWYQQALGQGPQFIFQYYEEEERQRGNFPDRFSGHQFPNYSSELNVNALLLGDSALYLCASSWGLNTGELFFGEGSRLTVL.

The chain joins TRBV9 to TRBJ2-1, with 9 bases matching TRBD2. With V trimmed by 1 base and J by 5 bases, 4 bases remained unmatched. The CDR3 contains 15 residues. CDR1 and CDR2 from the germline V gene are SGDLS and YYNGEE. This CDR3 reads CASSVLAGVDNEQFF. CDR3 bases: TGTGCCAGCAGCGTATTAGCGGGAGTTGACAATGAGCAGTTCTTC.

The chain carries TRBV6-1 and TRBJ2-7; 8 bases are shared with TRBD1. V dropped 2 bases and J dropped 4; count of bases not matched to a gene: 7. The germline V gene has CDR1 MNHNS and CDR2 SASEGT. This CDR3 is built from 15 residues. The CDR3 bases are TGTGCCAGCAGTGAAACCGGGACAGGTTGGTACGAGCAGTACTTC. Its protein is CASSETGTGWYEQYF.

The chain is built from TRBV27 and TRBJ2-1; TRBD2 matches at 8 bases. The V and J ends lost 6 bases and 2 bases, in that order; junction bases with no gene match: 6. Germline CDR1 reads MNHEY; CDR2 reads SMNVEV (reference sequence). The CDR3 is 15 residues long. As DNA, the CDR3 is TGTGCCAGCAGACCAACTAGCGGAGCCTACAATGAGCAGTTCTTC. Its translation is CASRPTSGAYNEQFF.

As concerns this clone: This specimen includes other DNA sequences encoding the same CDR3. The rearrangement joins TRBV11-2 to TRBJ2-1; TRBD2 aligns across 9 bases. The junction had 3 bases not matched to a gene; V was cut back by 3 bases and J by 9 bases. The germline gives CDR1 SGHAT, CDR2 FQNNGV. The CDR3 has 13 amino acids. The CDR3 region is CASSFAGGGEQFF. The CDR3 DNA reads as TGTGCCAGCAGCTTTGCGGGGGGGGGTGAGCAGTTCTTC.

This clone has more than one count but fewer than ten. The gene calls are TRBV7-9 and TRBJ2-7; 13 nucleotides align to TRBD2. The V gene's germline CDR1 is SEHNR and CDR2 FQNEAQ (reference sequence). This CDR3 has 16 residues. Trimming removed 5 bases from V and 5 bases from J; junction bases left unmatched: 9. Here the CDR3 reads CASSPGLAGVSNEQYF. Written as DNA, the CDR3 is TGTGCCAGCAGCCCCGGACTAGCGGGAGTTTCGAACGAGCAGTACTTC.

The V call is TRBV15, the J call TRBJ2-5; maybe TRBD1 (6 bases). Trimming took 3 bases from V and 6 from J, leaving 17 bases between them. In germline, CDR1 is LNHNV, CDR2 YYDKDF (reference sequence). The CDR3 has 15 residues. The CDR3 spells CATSSGYGQSKTQYF. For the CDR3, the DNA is TGTGCCACCAGCAGCGGCTACGGACAGTCAAAGACCCAGTACTTC.

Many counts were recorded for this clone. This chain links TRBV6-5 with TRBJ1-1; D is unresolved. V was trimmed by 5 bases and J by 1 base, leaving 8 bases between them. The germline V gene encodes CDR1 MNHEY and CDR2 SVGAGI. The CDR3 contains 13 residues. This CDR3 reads CASSTSRNTEAFF. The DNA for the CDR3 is TGTGCCAGCAGTACATCAAGGAACACTGAAGCTTTCTTT.

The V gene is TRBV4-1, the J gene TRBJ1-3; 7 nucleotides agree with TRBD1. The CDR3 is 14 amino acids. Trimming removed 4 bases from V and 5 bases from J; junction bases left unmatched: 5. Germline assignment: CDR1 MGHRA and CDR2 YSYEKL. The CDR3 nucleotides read TGCGCCAGCAGCCCCGTGACAGGGAGAAACACCATATATTTT. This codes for CASSPVTGRNTIYF.

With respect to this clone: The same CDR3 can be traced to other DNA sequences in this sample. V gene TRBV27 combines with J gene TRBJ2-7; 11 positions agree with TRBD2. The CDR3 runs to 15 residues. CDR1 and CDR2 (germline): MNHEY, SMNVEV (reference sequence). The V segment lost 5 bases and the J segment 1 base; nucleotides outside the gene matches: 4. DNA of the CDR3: TGTGCCAGCAGTCCTACTAGCGGGAGTTCCTACGAGCAGTACTTC. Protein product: CASSPTSGSSYEQYF.

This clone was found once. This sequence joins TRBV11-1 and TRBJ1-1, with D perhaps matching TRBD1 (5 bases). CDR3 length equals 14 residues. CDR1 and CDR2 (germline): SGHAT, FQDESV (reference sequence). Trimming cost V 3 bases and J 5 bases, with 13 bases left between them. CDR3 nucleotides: TGTGCCAGCAGCTTGGAAAGGGGCGTGACTGAAGCTTTCTTT. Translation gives CASSLERGVTEAFF.